This record concerns one TCR beta chain sequence. This record comes from a study of shared clonotypes between healthy human individuals. Assay: immunoSEQ multiplex PCR; the TCRdb copy retains only in-frame clones and omits some. The table lists about 2.3 million clones, approximately 95% of them singletons. Between the trimmed V and J ends, which lost 7 bases and 1 base, there was a span of 13 bases. Germline V gives CDR1 LNHDA, CDR2 SQIVND (reference sequence). This CDR3 contains 14 residues. The sequenced sample was naive CD4+ T cells from PBMCs. Regarding subset: CD45RA+ positively selected. The chain carries TRBV19 and TRBJ2-5; the D call may be TRBD1 or TRBD2 (5 bases each). The clonotype was recovered from a man between 18 and 35 years old in good health. Some clones in this sample may be carry-over from other donors' samples. This CDR3 reads CASTPGTAQETQYF. In DNA, the CDR3 is TGTGCCAGTACTCCAGGGACCGCCCAAGAGACCCAGTACTTC.